A single sample gave rise to the 7 T cell receptor beta chains below, sequenced in a study of blood T cell repertoires in COVID-19. Here immunoSEQ multiplex PCR was the method, and the copy in TCRdb shows in-frame clones only, minus some. The sample yields around 100,000 clones, around 92% seen once. The sequenced sample consisted of peripheral blood. All receptors derive from a woman aged 60-75 years with acute or convalescent COVID-19.

This chain links TRBV19 with TRBJ2-7, with 13 positions matching TRBD2. This CDR3 has 16 amino acids. V was clipped by 5 bases and J by 2 bases; unmatched bases: 6. Germline V gene sequence: CDR1 LNHDA, CDR2 SQIVND (reference sequence). CDR3 nucleotide sequence: TGTGCCAGTAGTGCAACACTAGCGGGAGGGCCCTACGAGCAGTACTTC. It translates to CASSATLAGGPYEQYF.

In its sample, this clone was seen once. The chain combines TRBV10-3 with TRBJ1-5; a weak D match, TRBD1 (5 bases). The CDR3 has 14 amino acids. From germline, CDR1 is ENHRY and CDR2 SYGVKD. Trimming removed 3 bases at V and 2 bases at J, with 8 bases between. The CDR3 region is CAISELGGNQPQHF. The CDR3 DNA reads as TGTGCCATCAGTGAATTAGGGGGCAATCAGCCCCAGCATTTT.

This chain uses TRBV5-1 with TRBJ2-2, with D unresolved. The CDR3 length is 15 residues. The germline V and J ends were trimmed by 0 bases and 5 bases, with 11 bases remaining between them. Germline CDR1 reads SGHRS; CDR2 reads YFSETQ. For the CDR3, the DNA is TGCGCCAGCAGCTTGGACGCTAGAAGGACCGGGGAGCTGTTTTTT. The encoded protein is CASSLDARRTGELFF. Full variable domain (outside the CDR3, taken from reference TRBV5-1 and TRBJ2-2): KAGVTQTPRYLIKTRGQQVTLSCSPISGHRSVSWYQQTPGQGLQFLFEYFSETQRNKGNFPGRFSGRQFSNSRSEMNVSTLELGDSALYLCASSLDARRTGELFFGEGSRLTVL.

J is TRBJ1-2 and V is TRBV6-5; 7 nucleotides match TRBD1. Germline V lookup: CDR1 MNHEY, CDR2 SVGAGI. J gave up 2 bases and V 6 bases, and 9 bases lay outside the gene matches. The CDR3 is 15 amino acids. The DNA of the CDR3 is TGTGCCAGCAGCTCCGACAGGGATGGGAACTATGGCTACACCTTC. Its protein is CASSSDRDGNYGYTF.

The gene calls are TRBV19 and TRBJ2-5, with 7 bases that match TRBD2. The CDR3 is 16 amino acids. V trimming: 5 bases; J trimming: 4 bases; junction bases outside the gene matches: 13. Germline assignment: CDR1 LNHDA and CDR2 SQIVND (reference sequence). The CDR3 sequence: CASSSQRGGTGETQYF. The CDR3 nucleotides read TGTGCCAGTAGTTCCCAGCGGGGAGGGACCGGAGAGACCCAGTACTTC. The variable domain in full, with the rest retrieved from reference TRBV19 and TRBJ2-5, is DGGITQSPKYLFRKEGQNVTLSCEQNLNHDAMYWYRQDPGQGLRLIYYSQIVNDFQKGDIAEGYSVSREKKESFPLTVTSAQKNPTAFYLCASSSQRGGTGETQYFGPGTRLLVL.

The chain uses TRBV11-1 and TRBJ2-5; D is possibly TRBD1 (6 bases). There are 13 residues in the CDR3. V was cut by 6 bases and J by 4 bases, with 12 bases left in between. Germline V gene sequence: CDR1 SGHAT, CDR2 FQDESV (reference sequence). CDR3 DNA sequence: TGTGCCAGCAGTTACGGACAGAGAGAGACCCAGTACTTC. It yields the protein CASSYGQRETQYF.

The chain has TRBV7-3 and TRBJ2-1; D uncertain. Trimming left V 2 bases short and J 5 bases short, with 7 bases between. CDR1 is SGHTA and CDR2 is FQGTGA in the germline V gene. The CDR3 runs to 13 residues. The CDR3 region is CASSLDSDNEQFF. For the CDR3, the DNA is TGTGCCAGCAGCTTAGACTCAGACAATGAGCAGTTCTTC.